The 32 T cell receptor beta chains listed next were all sequenced from one sample in a study of T cells in Graves' hyperthyroidism and ophthalmopathy. RNA transcripts were the template for amplifying TCR beta CDR3 regions. HTBI primers were employed in a first-round RT-PCR of the TCR CDR3. TCRdb itself ran the multiplex PCR reads through MiXCR, one entry per CDR3 protein. Among about 480,000 distinct CDR3 sequences listed, about an eighth were seen once. The sequencing sample was made of blood. The receptors were gathered from a woman under 30 with Graves' hyperthyroidism.

This clonotype was seen many times. The V gene is TRBV2, the J gene TRBJ1-1; no definite D call. Trimming left V 8 bases short and J 10 bases short, with 11 bases between. The CDR3 covers 10 residues. The V gene's germline CDR1 is SNHLY and CDR2 FYNNEI. The CDR3 DNA reads TGTGCCAGCCTAAAGATGAGAGCTTTCTTT. Residues: CASLKMRAFF.

This clonotype was seen many times. The genes are TRBV29-1 and TRBJ1-1; 7 nucleotides agree with TRBD1. The germline gives CDR1 SQVTM, CDR2 ANQGSEA. This CDR3 is 13 amino acids long. Unmatched junction bases numbered 9, after V lost 6 bases and J lost 5 bases. As DNA, the CDR3 is TGCAGCGTGGGGTACAGGGGTGGGACTGAAGCTTTCTTT. It is translated as CSVGYRGGTEAFF.

Details on this clonotype: A much larger clone lies a single base off, so this may be a read error. V gene TRBV5-1 combines with J gene TRBJ1-4; tentative D call: TRBD1 (6 bases). Germline CDR1 reads SGHRS; CDR2 reads YFSETQ. The CDR3 covers 17 residues. The CDR3 here is CVSSSRTEVATNEKLFF. DNA for the CDR3: TGCGTCAGCAGCTCACGGACAGAGGTTGCAACTAATGAAAAACTGTTTTTT. Full variable domain (missing parts from reference TRBV5-1 and TRBJ1-4): KAGVTQTPRYLIKTRGQQVTLSCSPISGHRSVSWYQQTPGQGLQFLFEYFSETQRNKGNFPGRFSGRQFSNSRSEMNVSTLELGDSALYLCVSSSRTEVATNEKLFFGSGTQLSVL.

The chain uses TRBV7-2 and TRBJ1-1, with unresolved D. Germline values: CDR1 SGHTA, CDR2 FQGNSA. Trimming took off 4 bases at V and 6 bases at J, with 15 bases between the two ends. This CDR3 has 14 amino acids. CDR3 nucleotides: TGTGCCAGCAGCTCAATCTTGGGAGGCGCTGAAGCTTTCTTT. Its translation: CASSSILGGAEAFF.

This clonotype was observed at least ten times. The rearrangement uses TRBV18 and TRBJ1-3, with a possible D match to TRBD1 (5 bases). Germline V lookup: CDR1 KGHSH, CDR2 LQKENI. Trimming removed 0 bases at V and 6 bases at J, with 12 bases between. The CDR3 loop spans 15 amino acids. This CDR3 reads CASSPPGRGENTIYF. The CDR3 DNA reads TGTGCCAGCTCACCACCGGGGAGAGGGGAAAACACCATATATTTT.

This clonotype was seen repeatedly, ten times or more. This chain links TRBV6-5 with TRBJ1-2; a possible D gene is TRBD1 (5 bases). Trimming left V 0 bases short and J 5 bases short, with 13 bases between. The length of the CDR3 is 15 residues. The germline gives CDR1 MNHEY, CDR2 SVGAGI. CDR3 protein: CASSYSNAAGYGYTF. The CDR3 DNA sequence: TGTGCCAGCAGTTACTCGAACGCGGCAGGGTATGGCTACACCTTC.

This clonotype was seen many times. The chain joins TRBV6-2 or TRBV6-3 to TRBJ1-5; D remains unclear. Trimming pared 3 bases from V and 5 bases from J, leaving 5 bases between. Germline CDR1 and CDR2: MNHEY and SVGEGT. There are 12 residues in the CDR3. The chain's CDR3 is CASSYKYQPQHF. The CDR3 DNA is TGTGCCAGCAGTTATAAGTATCAGCCCCAGCATTTT.

This chain uses TRBV20-1 with TRBJ2-1; a possible D gene is TRBD1 (6 bases). This CDR3 is built from 13 residues. Germline V gives CDR1 DFQATT, CDR2 SNEGSKA (reference sequence). Between the trimmed V and J ends, which lost 7 bases and 5 bases, there was a span of 15 bases. DNA for the CDR3: TGCAGTGGCGGACAGCGGCGAGACAATGAGCAGTTCTTC. Translating gives CSGGQRRDNEQFF.

About this clonotype itself: Relative to the germline gene, one junction end is altered; a read error may explain this. The chain links TRBV2 to TRBJ2-4, with a tentative D call TRBD2 (5 bases). Germline loops: CDR1 SNHLY, CDR2 FYNNEI. The CDR3 contains 17 residues. The chain's CDR3 is CASSPMAQSLAKSIQYF. The CDR3 DNA reads TGTGCCAGCTCACCAATGGCACAGTCCCTAGCCAAAAGCATTCAGTACTTC. Filled out from reference TRBV2 and TRBJ2-4, the complete variable domain reads EPEVTQTPSHQVTQMGQEVILRCVPISNHLYFYWYRQILGQKVEFLVSFYNNEISEKSEIFDDQFSVERPDGSNFTLKIRSTKLEDSAMYFCASSPMAQSLAKSIQYFGAGTRLSVL.

This clonotype occurred many times. The chain couples TRBV5-1 to TRBJ1-1; D unresolved. This CDR3 is 16 amino acids long. V was trimmed by 4 bases and J by 0 bases, leaving 16 bases between them. Germline-derived CDR1 and CDR2 are SGHRS and YFSETQ. The CDR3 here is CASSQQGGQMNTEAFF. For the CDR3, the DNA is TGCGCCAGCAGCCAACAAGGAGGGCAGATGAACACTGAAGCTTTCTTT. Variable domain in full (rest from reference TRBV5-1 and TRBJ1-1): KAGVTQTPRYLIKTRGQQVTLSCSPISGHRSVSWYQQTPGQGLQFLFEYFSETQRNKGNFPGRFSGRQFSNSRSEMNVSTLELGDSALYLCASSQQGGQMNTEAFFGQGTRLTVV.

This clonotype was counted many times. This chain connects TRBV28 to TRBJ1-4; D is unresolved. V was clipped by 3 bases and J by 11 bases, with 22 bases between them. This CDR3 region has 16 residues. The V gene's germline CDR1 is MDHEN and CDR2 SYDVKM. The DNA of the CDR3 is TGTGCCAGCAGTTTGCCGTCCCAGGTCGGATGGAGGAAACTGTTTTTT. It yields the protein CASSLPSQVGWRKLFF. Drawing the rest from reference TRBV28 and TRBJ1-4, the complete variable domain is DVKVTQSSRYLVKRTGEKVFLECVQDMDHENMFWYRQDPGLGLRLIYFSYDVKMKEKGDIPEGYSVSREKKERFSLILESASTNQTSMYLCASSLPSQVGWRKLFFGSGTQLSVL.

In its sample, this clonotype was seen a few times. The chain joins TRBV12-3 or TRBV12-4 to TRBJ2-2; 7 bases match TRBD2. The V gene end was trimmed by 7 bases and the J gene end by 3 bases; junction bases not matched to a gene: 14. The CDR3 contains 17 residues. DNA for the CDR3: TGTGCCAGCACTACCCCCCGGGAGCGGGACTACACCGGGGAGCTGTTTTTT. Translating gives CASTTPRERDYTGELFF.

This CDR3 is CASSTDITYEQYF. The CDR3 region has the DNA TGTGCCAGTAGTACTGACATAACCTACGAGCAGTACTTC. The chain has TRBV19 and TRBJ2-7; D uncertain. Trimming took 4 bases from V and 2 from J, leaving 9 bases between them. This CDR3 is built from 13 residues. Germline CDR1 reads LNHDA; CDR2 reads SQIVND (reference sequence).

The CDR3: CASSLARGYTDNEQFF. CDR3 in DNA: TGTGCCAGCAGCTTAGCTAGGGGGTACACAGACAATGAGCAGTTCTTC. The chain carries TRBV7-2 and TRBJ2-1, with D possibly being TRBD1 (6 bases). Trimming left V 0 bases short and J 5 bases short, with 14 bases between. Germline V gene sequence: CDR1 SGHTA, CDR2 FQGNSA. The CDR3 consists of 16 residues.

This clonotype was observed at least ten times. The rearrangement uses TRBV12-3 or TRBV12-4 and TRBJ2-5, with D uncertain. There are 12 residues in the CDR3. The germline V and J ends were trimmed by 4 bases and 6 bases, with 9 bases remaining between them. The CDR3 coding sequence is TGTGCCAGCAGTTCCCCGATAAAGACCCAGTACTTC. It yields the protein CASSSPIKTQYF.

The J gene is TRBJ2-1, the V gene TRBV4-2; D might be TRBD2 (7 bases). The germline V gene encodes CDR1 LGHNA and CDR2 YNFKEQ. The CDR3 spans 17 residues. Between the trimmed V and J ends, which lost 0 bases and 7 bases, there was a span of 19 bases. As DNA, the CDR3 is TGTGCCAGCAGCCAAGACTGGAGGCGGGGGCACCGTAATGAGCAGTTCTTC. Residues: CASSQDWRRGHRNEQFF.

This clonotype was seen ten or more times. This chain links TRBV7-9 with TRBJ2-5; a possible D gene is TRBD2 (6 bases). This CDR3 has 15 residues. Germline lookup yields CDR1 SEHNR and CDR2 FQNEAQ (reference sequence). With 4 bases removed from V and 2 bases from J, the gap between germline ends came to 14 bases. The CDR3 reads CASSYPRDLQETQYF. For the CDR3, the DNA is TGTGCCAGCAGCTATCCTCGGGACTTACAAGAGACCCAGTACTTC. The entire variable domain, with the rest obtained from reference TRBV7-9 and TRBJ2-5, is as follows: DTGVSQNPRHKITKRGQNVTFRCDPISEHNRLYWYRQTLGQGPEFLTYFQNEAQLEKSRLLSDRFSAERPKGSFSTLEIQRTEQGDSAMYLCASSYPRDLQETQYFGPGTRLLVL.

Ten or more counts support this clonotype. The chain links TRBV6-1 to TRBJ2-7, with a possible D match to TRBD1 (6 bases). This CDR3 region has 14 residues. CDR1 is MNHNS and CDR2 is SASEGT in the germline V gene. Trimming removed 6 bases from V and 2 bases from J, with 14 bases in between. In nucleotides, the CDR3 is TGTGCCAGCAGCCTCGGACAGAGGACCTACGAGCAGTACTTC. It is translated as CASSLGQRTYEQYF.

This clonotype has a handful of counts. The chain is built from TRBV7-3 and TRBJ2-1, with 8 bases aligning to TRBD2. Germline CDR1 reads SGHTA; CDR2 reads FQGTGA. V shed 4 bases, J shed 9 bases, and the junction held 8 bases outside the gene matches. The CDR3 runs 14 residues. The CDR3, as DNA: TGTGCCAGCAGCTGGGCGGGACTAGTAAGTGAGCAGTTCTTC. Translation gives CASSWAGLVSEQFF.

This clonotype was detected many times. The V call is TRBV11-2, the J call TRBJ1-1; D unresolved. The CDR3 covers 14 residues. The V and J ends lost 5 bases and 6 bases respectively, with 16 bases between them. Per germline, CDR1 SGHAT and CDR2 FQNNGV. The CDR3, as DNA: TGTGCCAGCAGCCCGCAACGGTTGGGCGCTGAAGCTTTCTTT. It codes for CASSPQRLGAEAFF.

The CDR3 here is CASSLMDRAEGYTF. The CDR3 coding sequence is TGTGCCAGCAGCTTAATGGACAGGGCTGAAGGCTACACCTTC. The V call is TRBV27, the J call TRBJ1-2, with TRBD1 matching over 8 bases. Trimming removed 6 bases from V and 8 bases from J; junction bases left unmatched: 11. The CDR3 extends over 14 amino acids. Germline V gene data show CDR1 as MNHEY and CDR2 as SMNVEV (reference sequence).

Many counts were recorded for this clonotype. The chain joins TRBV28 to TRBJ1-2, with D possibly TRBD1 on 5 matching bases. V lost 10 bases and J 4 bases, leaving 16 bases between the germline ends. The CDR3 sequence is 13 residues long. Germline V gives CDR1 MDHEN, CDR2 SYDVKM. The CDR3 here is CATFRAQAYGYTF. The CDR3 nucleotides are TGTGCCACCTTCCGCGCACAGGCCTATGGCTACACCTTC.

This clonotype has a handful of counts. A read error is possible here, since a much larger clone lies one base away. V usage is TRBV11-3 and J usage is TRBJ2-1, with 9 positions matching TRBD2. The J segment lost 8 bases and the V segment lost 4 bases, leaving 12 bases of the junction unmatched. This CDR3 comprises 16 residues. Looked up from germline, CDR1 is SGHNT and CDR2 is YENEEA. CDR3 nucleotides: TGTGCCAGCAGCTCCCGGAAGCGGCGGGGGGGCGATGAGCAGTTCTTC. As protein: CASSSRKRRGGDEQFF.

With regard to this clonotype: A read error may be the cause here, since a much bigger clone is one base away. This chain connects TRBV12-3 or TRBV12-4 to TRBJ2-1; a possible D gene is TRBD2 (5 bases). The CDR3 is 14 amino acids. The CDR3 coding sequence is TGTGCCAGCAGTTTAGGGCTCCCGGGGAATGAGGAGTTCTTC. This sequence encodes CASSLGLPGNEEFF.

This clonotype was seen ten or more times. This chain connects TRBV27 to TRBJ2-7, with D perhaps matching TRBD1 or TRBD2 (5 bases each). The CDR3 loop spans 15 amino acids. Trimming shortened V by 3 bases and J by 2 bases, and 14 bases separated the two germline ends. Germline CDR1 reads MNHEY; CDR2 reads SMNVEV (reference sequence). In DNA, the CDR3 is TGTGCCAGCAGTTTCGAGGGGATGACCGCCTACGAGCAGTACTTC. Translated, it gives CASSFEGMTAYEQYF.

This clonotype was observed many times. The chain is built from TRBV3-1 and TRBJ2-1; TRBD1 matches at 10 bases. This CDR3 has 16 residues. Trimming took 4 bases from V and 5 from J; bases not matched to a gene: 8. From germline, CDR1 is LGHDT and CDR2 YNNKEL (reference sequence). CDR3 sequence (DNA): TGTGCCAGCAGCCGGTTCCGGGACAGGGGTCACAATGAGCAGTTCTTC. Translated: CASSRFRDRGHNEQFF.

There are many counts of this clonotype. CDR3 nucleotides: TGTGCCAGCAGTTACGGGACTAGCGGACAAGAGACCCAGTACTTC. Amino acids: CASSYGTSGQETQYF. The chain couples TRBV12-3 or TRBV12-4 to TRBJ2-5; 11 nucleotides line up with TRBD2. The trim removed 4 bases at V and 2 bases at J, leaving 3 bases unmatched. The CDR3 loop spans 15 amino acids.

The sample holds many counts of this clonotype. In nucleotides, the CDR3 is TGCAGTGCCCTGGACATCGGACAGGGGAGGACCGGGGAGCTGTTTTTT. It is translated as CSALDIGQGRTGELFF. The rearrangement uses TRBV20-1 and TRBJ2-2; 9 bases match TRBD1. V dropped 6 bases and J dropped 5; count of bases not matched to a gene: 13. The CDR3 has 16 amino acids. Germline CDR1 reads DFQATT; CDR2 reads SNEGSKA (reference sequence).

This clonotype was counted ten times or more. The chain couples TRBV27 to TRBJ2-3; 14 bases agree with TRBD2. The CDR3 has 18 residues. Looked up from germline, CDR1 is MNHEY and CDR2 is SMNVEV (reference sequence). V was pared by 2 bases and J by 4 bases, with 8 bases of the junction left unmatched. CDR3 residues: CASSLGTSGGHPPDTQYF. Written as DNA, the CDR3 is TGTGCCAGCAGTTTAGGGACTAGCGGGGGCCACCCCCCAGATACGCAGTATTTT.

This clonotype was observed a single time. This chain joins TRBV7-9 and TRBJ1-5; a weak D match, TRBD1 (6 bases). The CDR3 spans 12 residues. Germline CDR1 reads SEHNR; CDR2 reads FQNEAQ (reference sequence). V was cut by 6 bases and J by 6 bases, with 9 bases left in between. The CDR3 sequence: CASRSDSQPQHF. The DNA of the CDR3 is TGTGCCAGCAGGTCGGACAGTCAGCCCCAGCATTTT. The entire variable domain, with the rest obtained from reference TRBV7-9 and TRBJ1-5, is as follows: DTGVSQNPRHKITKRGQNVTFRCDPISEHNRLYWYRQTLGQGPEFLTYFQNEAQLEKSRLLSDRFSAERPKGSFSTLEIQRTEQGDSAMYLCASRSDSQPQHFGDGTRLSIL.

This clonotype has just a few counts. CDR3 DNA sequence: TGCGCCAGCAGCCAAACGGGACTGTACACAGATACGCAGTATTTT. This translates into CASSQTGLYTDTQYF. The V call is TRBV5-1, the J call TRBJ2-3; perhaps TRBD2 as D (6 bases). The CDR3 has 15 residues. Germline V gene lookup returns CDR1 SGHRS and CDR2 YFSETQ. V lost 4 bases, J lost 2 bases, and 14 bases lay in between. The full variable domain, completed using reference TRBV5-1 and TRBJ2-3, is KAGVTQTPRYLIKTRGQQVTLSCSPISGHRSVSWYQQTPGQGLQFLFEYFSETQRNKGNFPGRFSGRQFSNSRSEMNVSTLELGDSALYLCASSQTGLYTDTQYFGPGTRLTVL.

This clonotype was seen a few times. The chain employs TRBV7-9 and TRBJ1-2; the D gene is possibly TRBD1 (6 bases). The CDR3 spans 17 residues. The germline V gene has CDR1 SEHNR and CDR2 FQNEAQ (reference sequence). Trimming took off 5 bases at V and 6 bases at J, with 25 bases between the two ends. This chain's CDR3 is CASSPEIQGKRRDGYTF. DNA for the CDR3: TGTGCCAGCAGCCCCGAAATACAGGGTAAAAGAAGGGATGGCTACACCTTC.